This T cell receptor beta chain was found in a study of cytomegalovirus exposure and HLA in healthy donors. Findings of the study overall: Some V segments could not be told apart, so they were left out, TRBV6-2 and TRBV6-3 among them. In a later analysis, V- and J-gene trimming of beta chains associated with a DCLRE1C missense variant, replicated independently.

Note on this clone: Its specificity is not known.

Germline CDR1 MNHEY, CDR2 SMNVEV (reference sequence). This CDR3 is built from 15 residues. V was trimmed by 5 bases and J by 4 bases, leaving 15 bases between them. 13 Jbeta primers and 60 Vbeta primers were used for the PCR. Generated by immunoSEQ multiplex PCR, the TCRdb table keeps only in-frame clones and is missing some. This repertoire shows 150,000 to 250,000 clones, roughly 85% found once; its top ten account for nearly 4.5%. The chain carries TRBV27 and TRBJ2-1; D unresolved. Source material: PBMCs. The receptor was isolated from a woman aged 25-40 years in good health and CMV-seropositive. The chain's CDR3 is CASSPPQLFYNEQFF. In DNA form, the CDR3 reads TGTGCCAGCAGTCCCCCACAGCTGTTTTACAATGAGCAGTTCTTC.